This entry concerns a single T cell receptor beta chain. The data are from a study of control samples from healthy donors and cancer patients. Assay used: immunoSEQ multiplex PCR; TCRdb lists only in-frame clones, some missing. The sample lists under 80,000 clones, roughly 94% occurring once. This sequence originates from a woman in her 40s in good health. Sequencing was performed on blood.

CDR3 residues: CASSAAGSDTQYF. In DNA, the CDR3 is TGCGCCAGCAGTGCAGCGGGATCAGATACGCAGTATTTT. The chain joins TRBV10-1 to TRBJ2-3; TRBD2 matches 7 bases. V dropped 4 bases and J dropped 4; count of bases not matched to a gene: 2. Per germline, CDR1 WNHNN and CDR2 SYGVQD (reference sequence). The CDR3 loop spans 13 amino acids.